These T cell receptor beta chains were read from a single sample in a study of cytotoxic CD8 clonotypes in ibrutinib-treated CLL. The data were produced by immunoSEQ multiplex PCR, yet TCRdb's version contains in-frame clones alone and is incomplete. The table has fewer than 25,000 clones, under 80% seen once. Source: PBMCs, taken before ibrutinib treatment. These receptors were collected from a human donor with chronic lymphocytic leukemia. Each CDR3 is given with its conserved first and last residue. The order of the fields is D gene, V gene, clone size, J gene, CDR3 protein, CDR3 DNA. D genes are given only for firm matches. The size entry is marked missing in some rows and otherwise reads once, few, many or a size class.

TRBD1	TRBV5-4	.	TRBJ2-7	CASSSPGTGRYEQYF	TGTGCCAGCAGCTCGCCCGGGACAGGGCGATACGAGCAGTACTTC
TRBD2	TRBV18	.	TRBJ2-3	CASSRPGLPTDTQYF	TGTGCCAGCTCACGACCGGGACTACCCACAGATACGCAGTATTTT
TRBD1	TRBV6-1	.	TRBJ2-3	CASRGQGNADTQYF	TGTGCCAGCAGGGGACAGGGGAACGCAGATACGCAGTATTTT
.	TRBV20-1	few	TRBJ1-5	CSASVGRPQHF	TGCAGTGCTAGTGTGGGGAGGCCCCAGCATTTT
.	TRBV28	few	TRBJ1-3	CASSLGQGNTIYF	TGTGCCAGCAGTTTAGGGCAGGGAAACACCATATATTTT
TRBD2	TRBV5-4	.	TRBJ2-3	CASSLGPGTSETDTQYF	TGTGCCAGCAGCTTGGGTCCCGGGACTAGCGAAACAGATACGCAGTATTTT
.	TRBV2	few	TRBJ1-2	CASKEGLSGYTF	TGTGCCAGCAAGGAAGGGTTAAGCGGCTACACCTTC
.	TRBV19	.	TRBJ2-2	CASTTLDTNTGELFF	TGTGCCAGTACCACACTAGATACGAACACCGGGGAGCTGTTTTTT
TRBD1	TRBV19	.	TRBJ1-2	CASSFRTGGGFVDGYTF	TGTGCCAGTAGTTTCAGGACAGGGGGAGGATTCGTTGATGGCTACACCTTC
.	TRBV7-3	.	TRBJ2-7	CASSLGGSGTAEQYF	TGTGCCAGCAGCCTAGGGGGGAGCGGGACAGCCGAGCAGTACTTC
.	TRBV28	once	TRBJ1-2	CATTDVLGELGSYGYTF	TGTGCCACCACCGATGTTCTGGGAGAACTTGGATCCTATGGCTACACCTTC
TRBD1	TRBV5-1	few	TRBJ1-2	CASSVRDRGTYGYTF	TGCGCCAGCAGCGTCCGGGACAGAGGTACCTATGGCTACACCTTC
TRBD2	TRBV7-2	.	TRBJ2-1	CASSSGTSGYNEQFF	TGTGCCAGCAGCTCGGGAACTAGCGGGTACAATGAGCAGTTCTTC
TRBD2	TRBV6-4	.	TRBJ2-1	CVPGGEGNEQFF	TGTGTCCCGGGGGGGGAGGGCAATGAGCAGTTCTTC
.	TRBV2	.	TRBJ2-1	CASKGTGSGNEQFF	TGTGCCAGCAAAGGAACGGGAAGCGGCAATGAGCAGTTCTTC